In its sample, the clone carrying this TCR beta chain was seen a few times. Antigen specificity is unknown. CDR1 is SEHNR and CDR2 is FQNEAQ in the germline V gene (reference sequence). The V gene end was trimmed by 6 bases and the J gene end by 4 bases; junction bases not matched to a gene: 9. This CDR3 region has 16 residues. Using unique molecular identifiers, the investigators prepared the TCRbeta library. TCRdb reprocessed the PCR reads with MiXCR, giving one entry per CDR3 protein. The data show about 980,000 distinct CDR3 sequences, about 26% seen once. The data were taken from a study of T-cell reconstitution after alpha-beta-depleted transplantation in children. General observations from the study: Newly generated T cells supplied most T-cell counts and diversity one year post-transplant.

Sequenced here: PBMCs, mostly from graft donor cells, sampled 360 days after TCRalphabeta/CD19-depleted stem cell transplant. The V and J genes are TRBV7-9 and TRBJ2-1; 10 bases align to TRBD2. This clonotype was obtained from a boy under two years old who had a stem cell transplant for SCID, so the T cells may come from the graft donor. CDR3 bases: TGTGCCAGCAGATACAATAGCGGGGGGCAGTACAATGAGCAGTTCTTC. As protein: CASRYNSGGQYNEQFF.